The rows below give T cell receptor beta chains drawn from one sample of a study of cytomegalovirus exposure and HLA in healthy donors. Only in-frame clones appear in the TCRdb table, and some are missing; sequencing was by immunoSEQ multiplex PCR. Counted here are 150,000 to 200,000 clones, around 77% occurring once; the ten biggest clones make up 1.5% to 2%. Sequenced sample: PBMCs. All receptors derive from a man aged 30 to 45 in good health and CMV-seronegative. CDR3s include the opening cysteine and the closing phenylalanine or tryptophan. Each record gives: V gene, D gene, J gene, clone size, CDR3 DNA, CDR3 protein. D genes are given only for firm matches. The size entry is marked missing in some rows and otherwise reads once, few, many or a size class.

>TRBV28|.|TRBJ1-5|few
TGTGCCAGCAGCCTCATAACAGCCGATAGCAATCAGCCCCAGCATTTT
CASSLITADSNQPQHF
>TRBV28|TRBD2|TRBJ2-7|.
TGTGCCAGCAGTTTAATGGGAGGGGACTCCTACGAGCAGTACTTC
CASSLMGGDSYEQYF
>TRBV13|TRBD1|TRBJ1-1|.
TGTGCCAGCAGCTTAGACCGGGGGCCAGGGGGCGCAACTGAAGCTTTCTTT
CASSLDRGPGGATEAFF
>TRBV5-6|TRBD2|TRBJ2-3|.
TGTGCCAGCAGCTTAGGACTAGCGGGAAGCACAGATACGCAGTATTTT
CASSLGLAGSTDTQYF
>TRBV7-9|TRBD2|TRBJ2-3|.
TGTGCCAGCAGCCCCACCGGACTAGCGGGCACAGATACGCAGTATTTT
CASSPTGLAGTDTQYF
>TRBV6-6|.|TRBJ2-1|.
TGTGCCAGCAATACAGGGTACAATGAGCAGTTCTTC
CASNTGYNEQFF
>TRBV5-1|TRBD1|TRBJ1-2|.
TGCGCCAGCAGCCCGGGACAGGGATATGGCTACACCTTC
CASSPGQGYGYTF
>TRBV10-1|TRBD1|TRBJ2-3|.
TGCGCCAGCAGCGACGGACAGGGCCAACGAGATACGCAGTATTTT
CASSDGQGQRDTQYF
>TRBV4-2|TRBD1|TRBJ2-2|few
TGTGCCAGCAGCCAAGAGGGACAGGGGGCGCTTGAGCTGTTTTTT
CASSQEGQGALELFF
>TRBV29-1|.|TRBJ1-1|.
TGCAGCGTCAACAGGGCCGTGAACACTGAAGCTTTCTTT
CSVNRAVNTEAFF
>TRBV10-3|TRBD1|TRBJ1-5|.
TGTGCCATCAGTGCTATAGACGAGGGAAGGGGGCATCAGCCCCAGCATTTT
CAISAIDEGRGHQPQHF
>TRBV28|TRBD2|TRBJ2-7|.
TGTGCCAGCAGTGGGAGGGGACTTGCTAACGAGCAGTACTTC
CASSGRGLANEQYF
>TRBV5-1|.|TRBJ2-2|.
TGCGCCAGCAGCTTACCAGGAAACACCGGGGAGCTGTTTTTT
CASSLPGNTGELFF
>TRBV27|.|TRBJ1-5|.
TGTGCCAGCAGTTTAACCCAGTCTGGTCAGCCCCAGCATTTT
CASSLTQSGQPQHF
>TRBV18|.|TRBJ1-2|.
TGTGCCAGCTCACCGAACAGGGATAATGGCTACACCTTC
CASSPNRDNGYTF
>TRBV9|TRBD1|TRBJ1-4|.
TGTGCCAGCAGCGCGGCCCAGGGGGCTAATGAAAAACTGTTTTTT
CASSAAQGANEKLFF
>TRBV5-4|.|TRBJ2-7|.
TGTGCCAGCAGCTTGGACTCCGCCAGGGCCTCCTACGAGCAGTACTTC
CASSLDSARASYEQYF
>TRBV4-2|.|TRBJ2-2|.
TGTGCCAGCAGCCCGGTGGTGCGGGGGGAGCTGTTTTTT
CASSPVVRGELFF